Listed below are T cell receptor beta chains from one sample, sequenced in a study of siplizumab effects on memory and regulatory T cells. Here immunoSEQ multiplex PCR was the method, and the copy in TCRdb shows in-frame clones only, minus some. The sample carries around 100,000 clones, less than 95% recorded once. Source material: non-Treg CD4+ T cells sorted from blood. All receptors come from a human donor in good health. The CDR3 runs from the conserved cysteine through the conserved F or W. D genes are given only for firm matches. The size of a clone is reported for some rows only, either as once, few or many, or as a class for expanded clones.

j_gene | v_gene | d_gene | abundance | CDR3aa | CDR3nt
TRBJ1-5 | TRBV19 | NA | once | CASSIEGGMYQPQHF | TGTGCCAGTAGTATAGAGGGGGGAATGTATCAGCCCCAGCATTTT
TRBJ2-2 | TRBV11-3 | NA | NA | CASSLRTTSELGELFF | TGTGCCAGCAGCCTTCGGACTACCTCGGAGTTAGGGGAGCTGTTTTTT
TRBJ2-3 | TRBV5-6 | NA | NA | CASSGKLYTQYF | TGTGCCAGCAGCGGGAAGTTATACACGCAGTATTTT
TRBJ2-1 | TRBV5-1 | NA | NA | CASSQDLSVLNEQFF | TGCGCCAGCAGCCAGGACCTATCGGTGCTCAATGAGCAGTTCTTC
TRBJ2-3 | TRBV28 | TRBD2 | NA | CASTDTSGGTDTQYF | TGTGCCAGCACCGATACTAGCGGAGGCACAGATACGCAGTATTTT
TRBJ2-1 | TRBV5-1 | NA | NA | CASSLEIEQFF | TGCGCCAGCAGCTTGGAAATTGAGCAGTTCTTC
TRBJ1-4 | TRBV2 | NA | NA | CASSDRGFLATNEKLFF | TGTGCCAGCAGTGACAGGGGCTTCCTTGCAACTAATGAAAAACTGTTTTTT
TRBJ2-1 | TRBV5-1 | TRBD2 | once | CASSLAERGINNEQFF | TGCGCCAGCAGCTTGGCCGAGCGGGGTATCAACAATGAGCAGTTCTTC
TRBJ1-1 | TRBV12-5 | TRBD1 | once | CASGNRGGNTEAFF | TGTGCTAGTGGAAACAGGGGAGGGAACACTGAAGCTTTCTTT
TRBJ2-7 | TRBV5-6 | NA | NA | CASSPTAFSYEQYF | TGTGCCAGCAGCCCGACCGCATTCTCCTACGAGCAGTACTTC
TRBJ2-3 | TRBV19 | NA | NA | CASSTVTDTQYF | TGTGCCAGTAGTACCGTAACAGATACGCAGTATTTT
TRBJ1-2 | TRBV6-5 | TRBD1 | NA | CASRQGADGYTF | TGTGCCAGCAGGCAGGGGGCTGATGGCTACACCTTC
TRBJ2-7 | TRBV5-4 | NA | NA | CASSSRRERGHYEQYF | TGTGCCAGCAGCTCCAGACGGGAGAGGGGGCACTACGAGCAGTACTTC
TRBJ2-3 | TRBV5-1 | NA | NA | CASSAGGSATQYF | TGCGCCAGCAGTGCTGGCGGTTCGGCTACGCAGTATTTT
TRBJ2-1 | TRBV7-9 | TRBD2 | once | CASPRLAGDERYNEQFF | TGTGCCAGCCCCCGACTAGCGGGCGATGAACGGTACAATGAGCAGTTCTTC
TRBJ1-2 | TRBV28 | NA | NA | CASTNYYGYTF | TGTGCCAGTACAAATTATTATGGCTACACCTTC
TRBJ2-7 | TRBV7-2 | NA | NA | CASSLLYEQYF | TGTGCCAGCAGCTTACTCTACGAGCAGTACTTC
TRBJ2-3 | TRBV6-1 | NA | once | CASRFDRLDTQYF | TGTGCCAGCAGATTCGACAGGCTGGATACGCAGTATTTT
TRBJ1-2 | TRBV2 | NA | NA | CASSPKYGYTF | TGTGCCAGCAGTCCGAAATATGGCTACACCTTC
TRBJ2-5 | TRBV7-6 | NA | NA | CASSLQETQYF | TGTGCCAGCAGCTTGCAAGAGACCCAGTACTTC
TRBJ2-7 | TRBV10-2 | TRBD2 | NA | CASSRREGRGEQYF | TGCGCCAGCAGTAGGAGGGAGGGCCGCGGGGAGCAGTACTTC
TRBJ1-1 | TRBV19 | NA | NA | CASTHQGAMNTEAFF | TGTGCCAGTACTCACCAAGGAGCGATGAACACTGAAGCTTTCTTT
TRBJ1-6 | TRBV5-6 | NA | NA | CASSFSLNNSPLHF | TGTGCCAGCAGCTTTAGTCTTAATAATTCACCCCTCCACTTT
TRBJ2-7 | TRBV4-1 | TRBD2 | NA | CASSQLTSIRLGYEQYF | TGCGCCAGCAGCCAATTGACTAGCATCCGCCTTGGGTACGAGCAGTACTTC
TRBJ1-3 | TRBV11-1 | NA | NA | CASSTAASLSGNTIYF | TGTGCCAGCAGCACAGCAGCCTCCCTCTCTGGAAACACCATATATTTT
TRBJ2-5 | TRBV7-3 | TRBD2 | once | CASSLGLAETQYF | TGTGCCAGCAGCCTTGGACTAGCGGAGACCCAGTACTTC
TRBJ2-5 | TRBV6-5 | TRBD2 | once | CASSSLAGGVETQYF | TGTGCCAGCAGTTCACTAGCGGGTGGGGTAGAGACCCAGTACTTC
TRBJ1-5 | TRBV18 | TRBD1 | NA | CASSPPVQGGNQPQHF | TGTGCCAGCTCACCACCCGTCCAGGGGGGGAATCAGCCCCAGCATTTT
TRBJ2-7 | TRBV28 | NA | NA | CASSSGHPSSYEQYF | TGTGCCAGCAGTTCGGGACACCCGAGCTCCTACGAGCAGTACTTC
TRBJ2-3 | TRBV19 | TRBD2 | NA | CASRDSGRSTDTQYF | TGTGCCAGTAGAGATAGCGGGAGAAGCACAGATACGCAGTATTTT
TRBJ2-3 | TRBV5-1 | NA | NA | CASSLGDSTDTQYF | TGCGCCAGCAGCTTGGGTGACAGCACAGATACGCAGTATTTT
TRBJ1-4 | TRBV28 | NA | NA | CASSLSGAGEKLFF | TGTGCCAGCAGTTTATCAGGGGCTGGGGAAAAACTGTTTTTT